Sequencing of this TCR beta chain was carried out in a study of shared clonotypes between healthy human individuals. Study information: Every donor yielded three CD4 naive, three CD4 memory, two CD8 naive and one CD8 memory plate. Study-level findings and limits: Generally, estimated richness proved larger in naive subsets than it did in memory subsets.

Assay: immunoSEQ multiplex PCR; the TCRdb copy retains only in-frame clones and omits some. The sample has approximately 700,000 clones, roughly 73% seen once; the top ten hold about 1.8%. Deletions cut 1 base from V and 7 bases from J, with 16 bases between. The germline V gene has CDR1 SGHAT and CDR2 FQNNGV. The length of the CDR3 is 15 residues. In the case of this clone: As yet, its antigen is unknown.

Recent vaccinations or acute infections were absent in the healthy HIV-negative adult donors. Both subsets, CD45RA+ naive and CD45RA-negative memory, were split from the CD4+ cells. This chain connects TRBV11-2 to TRBJ1-1, with a tentative D call TRBD1 (5 bases). Sequencing was carried out using memory CD4+ T cells sorted from blood. Stated subset: CD45RA-negative fraction. This receptor was taken from a woman aged 25-40 years in good health. The CDR3 region is CASSLVSIAGGEAFF. CDR3 sequence (DNA): TGTGCCAGCAGCTTAGTATCCATCGCTGGGGGTGAAGCTTTCTTT.